This TCR beta chain appears in the sequencing data of a study of CD8+ T cells in alopecia areata. For the study at large: Patients took tofacitinib for 6 to 18 months, followed by 6 drug-free months.

The study, taken as a whole, reports: Amid tofacitinib therapy, many expanded lesional clones stayed present in scalp and blood.

As to treatment: oral pan-JAK inhibitor, 5-10 mg twice daily. Alopecia areata patients provided lesional scalp punch biopsies and peripheral blood, both collected for the study. As the sequencing template, cDNA was produced by extracting RNA and reverse transcribing it. Sequencing was performed with immunoSEQ multiplex PCR; in TCRdb, only in-frame clones are kept and a portion is missing. This table holds about 260,000 clones, approximately 60% found once. Looked up from germline, CDR1 is SGHRS and CDR2 is YFSETQ. Trimming left V 1 base short and J 0 bases short, with 14 bases between. The CDR3 length is 16 residues. On this clone itself: Antigen: not known.

The clonotype comes from a human donor with alopecia areata. The sample in question was CD4+ T cells sorted from blood, obtained at roughly week 52, from a patient treated with tofacitinib. The gene calls are TRBV5-1 and TRBJ2-7; D call uncertain. The CDR3 loop is CASSLLGRVSSYEQYF. DNA of the CDR3: TGCGCCAGCAGCTTGCTAGGCCGAGTCAGCTCCTACGAGCAGTACTTC.